The 2 T cell receptor beta chains given below trace back to one sample, sequenced in a study of CD8+ T cells in alopecia areata. Extraction of RNA preceded its reverse transcription into cDNA, which served as the sequencing template. Profiled with immunoSEQ multiplex PCR; TCRdb holds only in-frame clones, not every one. The table has about 130,000 clones, over 50% seen once; the top ten hold 3.5% to 5.5%. The sample in question was CD4+ T cells sorted from blood, obtained at week 0. The source of these receptors is a human donor with alopecia areata.

V and J are TRBV27 and TRBJ2-1, with 8 bases aligning to TRBD2. There are 15 residues in the CDR3. After removal of 4 bases from V and 6 bases from J, the junction contained 8 bases not matched to a gene. Per the germline V gene, CDR1 is MNHEY and CDR2 is SMNVEV (reference sequence). CDR3 residues: CASSSGGTRINEQFF. CDR3 coding DNA: TGTGCCAGCAGTTCGGGCGGGACTAGGATCAATGAGCAGTTCTTC.

This chain uses TRBV18 with TRBJ2-3, with a weak D call TRBD2 (6 bases). V lost 3 bases and J lost 4, with 14 bases in between. The CDR3 has 15 residues. Per germline, CDR1 KGHSH and CDR2 LQKENI. CDR3 in amino acids: CASSPDPGVPDTQYF. The CDR3 coding sequence is TGTGCCAGCTCACCCGACCCGGGAGTCCCAGATACGCAGTATTTT.